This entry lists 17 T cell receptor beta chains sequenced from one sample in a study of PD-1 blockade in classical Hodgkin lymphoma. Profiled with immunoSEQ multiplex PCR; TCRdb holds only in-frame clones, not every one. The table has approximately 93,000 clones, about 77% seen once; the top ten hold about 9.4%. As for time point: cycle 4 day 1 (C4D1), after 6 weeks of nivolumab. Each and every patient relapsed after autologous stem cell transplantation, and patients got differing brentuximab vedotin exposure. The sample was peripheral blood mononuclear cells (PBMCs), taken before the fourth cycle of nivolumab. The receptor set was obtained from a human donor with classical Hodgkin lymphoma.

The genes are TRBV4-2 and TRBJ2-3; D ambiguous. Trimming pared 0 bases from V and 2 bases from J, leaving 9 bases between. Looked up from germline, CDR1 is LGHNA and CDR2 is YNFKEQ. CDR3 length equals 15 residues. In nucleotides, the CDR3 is TGTGCCAGCAGCCAAGATCGTCGGATCACAGATACGCAGTATTTT. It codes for CASSQDRRITDTQYF.

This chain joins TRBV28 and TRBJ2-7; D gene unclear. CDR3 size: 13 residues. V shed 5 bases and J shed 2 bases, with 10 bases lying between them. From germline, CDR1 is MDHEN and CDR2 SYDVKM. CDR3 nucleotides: TGTGCCAGCAGTCTCCGGGCCCCCTACGAGCAGTACTTC. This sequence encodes CASSLRAPYEQYF.

In nucleotides, the CDR3 is TGTGCCAGCTCACGACAATTCGACAGTGATAACTATGGCTACACCTTC. Amino acids: CASSRQFDSDNYGYTF. The chain recombines TRBV18 with TRBJ1-2, with TRBD1 as a possible D gene (5 bases). CDR3 size: 16 residues. Looked up from germline, CDR1 is KGHSH and CDR2 is LQKENI. V gave up 4 bases and J gave up 1 base, with 16 bases separating them.

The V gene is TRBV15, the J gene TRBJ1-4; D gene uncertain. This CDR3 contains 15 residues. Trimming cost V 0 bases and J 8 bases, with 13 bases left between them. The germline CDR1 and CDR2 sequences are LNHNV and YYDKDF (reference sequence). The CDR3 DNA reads TGTGCCACCAGCAGAGATATTGCCGCCGCCGAAAAACTGTTTTTT. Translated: CATSRDIAAAEKLFF. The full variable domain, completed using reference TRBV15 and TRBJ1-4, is DAMVIQNPRYQVTQFGKPVTLSCSQTLNHNVMYWYQQKSSQAPKLLFHYYDKDFNNEADTPDNFQSRRPNTSFCFLDIRSPGLGDTAMYLCATSRDIAAAEKLFFGSGTQLSVL.

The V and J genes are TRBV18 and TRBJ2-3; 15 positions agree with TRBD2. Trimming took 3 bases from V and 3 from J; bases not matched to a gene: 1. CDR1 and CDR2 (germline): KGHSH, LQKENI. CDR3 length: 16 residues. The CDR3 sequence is CASSPGTSGRTDTQYF. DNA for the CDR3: TGTGCCAGCTCACCGGGGACTAGCGGGAGGACAGATACGCAGTATTTT.

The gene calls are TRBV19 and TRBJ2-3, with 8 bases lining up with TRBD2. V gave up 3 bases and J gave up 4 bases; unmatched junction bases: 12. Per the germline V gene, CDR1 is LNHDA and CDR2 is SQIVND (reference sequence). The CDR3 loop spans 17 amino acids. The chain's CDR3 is CASSMIRGTSNADTQYF. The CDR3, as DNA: TGTGCCAGTAGTATGATAAGGGGGACTAGTAACGCAGATACGCAGTATTTT.

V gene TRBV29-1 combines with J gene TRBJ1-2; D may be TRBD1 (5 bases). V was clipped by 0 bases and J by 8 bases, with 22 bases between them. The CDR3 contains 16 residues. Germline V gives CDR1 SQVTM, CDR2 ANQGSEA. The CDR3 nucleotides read TGCAGCGTTGAAGAAAAGGGGTACAGCCCTCTCGGGGGCTACACCTTC. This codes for CSVEEKGYSPLGGYTF.

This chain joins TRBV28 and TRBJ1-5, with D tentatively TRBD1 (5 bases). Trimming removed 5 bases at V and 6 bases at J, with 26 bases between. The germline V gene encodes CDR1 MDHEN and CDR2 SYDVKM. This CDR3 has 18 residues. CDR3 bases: TGTGCCAGCAGTCCCGGGACGGGGTCCCCCTTCTACGTTCAGCCCCAGCATTTT. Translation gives CASSPGTGSPFYVQPQHF.

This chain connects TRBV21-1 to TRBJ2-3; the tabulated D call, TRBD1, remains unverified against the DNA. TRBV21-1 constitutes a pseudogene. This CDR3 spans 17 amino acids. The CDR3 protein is CASSTRQGLTSTDTQYF. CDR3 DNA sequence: TGTGCCAGCAGCACCCGCCAGGGCCTCACTAGCACAGATACGCAGTATTTT.

The CDR3 sequence is CASRRFSNTEAFF. As DNA, the CDR3 is TGTGCCAGCAGACGGTTCTCGAACACTGAAGCTTTCTTT. This chain connects TRBV7-8 to TRBJ1-1; the D is unclear. Between the trimmed V and J ends, which lost 6 bases and 1 base, there was a span of 9 bases. This CDR3 is built from 13 residues. Germline loops: CDR1 SGHVS, CDR2 FQNEAQ.

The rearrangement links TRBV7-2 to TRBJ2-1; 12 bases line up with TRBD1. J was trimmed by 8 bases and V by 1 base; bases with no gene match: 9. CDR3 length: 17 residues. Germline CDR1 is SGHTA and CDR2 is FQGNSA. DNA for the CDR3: TGTGCCAGCAGCTTAGGTCTTCCCGGGACAGGGGGCGATGAGCAGTTCTTC. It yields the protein CASSLGLPGTGGDEQFF. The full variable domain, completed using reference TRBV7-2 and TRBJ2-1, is GAGVSQSPSNKVTEKGKDVELRCDPISGHTALYWYRQSLGQGLEFLIYFQGNSAPDKSGLPSDRFSAERTGGSVSTLTIQRTQQEDSAVYLCASSLGLPGTGGDEQFFGPGTRLTVL.

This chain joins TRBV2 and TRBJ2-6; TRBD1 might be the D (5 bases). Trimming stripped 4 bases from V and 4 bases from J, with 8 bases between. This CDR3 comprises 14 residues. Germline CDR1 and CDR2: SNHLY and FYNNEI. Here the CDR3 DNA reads TGTGCCAGCAGTGCAGGGCTCGGGGCCAACGTCCTGACTTTC. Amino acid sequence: CASSAGLGANVLTF.

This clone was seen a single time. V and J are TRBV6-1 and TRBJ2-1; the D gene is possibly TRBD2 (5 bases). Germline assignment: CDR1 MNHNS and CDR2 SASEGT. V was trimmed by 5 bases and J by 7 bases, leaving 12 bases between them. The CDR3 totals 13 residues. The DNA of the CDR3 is TGTGCCAGCAGTAGGACTCCGGTGAATGAGCAGTTCTTC. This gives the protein CASSRTPVNEQFF.

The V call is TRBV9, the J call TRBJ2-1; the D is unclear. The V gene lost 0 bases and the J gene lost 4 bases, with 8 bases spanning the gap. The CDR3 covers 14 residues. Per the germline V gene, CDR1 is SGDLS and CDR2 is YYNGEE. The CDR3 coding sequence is TGTGCCAGCAGCGTAGTTTCGCGGTACAATGAGCAGTTCTTC. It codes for CASSVVSRYNEQFF.

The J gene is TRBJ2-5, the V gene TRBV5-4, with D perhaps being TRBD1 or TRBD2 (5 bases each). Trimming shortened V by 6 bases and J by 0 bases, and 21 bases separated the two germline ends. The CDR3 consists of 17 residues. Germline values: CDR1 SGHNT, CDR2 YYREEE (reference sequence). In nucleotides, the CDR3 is TGTGCCAGCAAAACTCGAACCGGGACCACTCACCAAGAGACCCAGTACTTC. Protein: CASKTRTGTTHQETQYF.

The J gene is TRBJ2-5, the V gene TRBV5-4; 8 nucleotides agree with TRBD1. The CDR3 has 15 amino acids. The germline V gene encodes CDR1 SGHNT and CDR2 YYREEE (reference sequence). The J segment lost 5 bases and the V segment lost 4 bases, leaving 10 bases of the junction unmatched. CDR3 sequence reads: CASSPQGQVGETQYF. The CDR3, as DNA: TGTGCCAGCAGCCCGCAGGGACAGGTTGGGGAGACCCAGTACTTC.

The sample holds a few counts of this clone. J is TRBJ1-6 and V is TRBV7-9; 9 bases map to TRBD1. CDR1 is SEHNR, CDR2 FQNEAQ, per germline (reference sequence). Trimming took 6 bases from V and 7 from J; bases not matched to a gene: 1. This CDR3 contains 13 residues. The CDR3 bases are TGTGCCAGCAGAGGACAGGGGAATTCACCCCTCCACTTT. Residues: CASRGQGNSPLHF.